This TCR beta chain was profiled in a study of PD-1 blockade in classical Hodgkin lymphoma. The V and J ends lost 1 base and 10 bases respectively, with 8 bases between them. The CDR3 covers 12 residues. Germline assignment: CDR1 SGHAT and CDR2 FQNNGV. All patients relapsed after autologous stem cell transplantation, and brentuximab vedotin exposure varied. Profiling relied on immunoSEQ multiplex PCR, and the TCRdb table lists in-frame clones only, not all of them. This sample has approximately 100,000 clones; 75% to 90% occur once, and the top ten carry 6.5% to 7.5%. This clonotype was obtained from a human donor with classical Hodgkin lymphoma. The chain has TRBV11-2 and TRBJ2-1; D is uncertain. Sequences were derived from peripheral blood mononuclear cells (PBMCs), sampled before the second cycle of nivolumab. CDR3 DNA sequence: TGTGCCAGCAGCTTAGGGGGTGGGGAGCAGTTCTTC. It yields the protein CASSLGGGEQFF. Full variable domain (remainder filled in from reference TRBV11-2 and TRBJ2-1): EAGVAQSPRYKIIEKRQSVAFWCNPISGHATLYWYQQILGQGPKLLIQFQNNGVVDDSQLPKDRFSAERLKGVDSTLKIQPAKLEDSAVYLCASSLGGGEQFFGPGTRLTVL.